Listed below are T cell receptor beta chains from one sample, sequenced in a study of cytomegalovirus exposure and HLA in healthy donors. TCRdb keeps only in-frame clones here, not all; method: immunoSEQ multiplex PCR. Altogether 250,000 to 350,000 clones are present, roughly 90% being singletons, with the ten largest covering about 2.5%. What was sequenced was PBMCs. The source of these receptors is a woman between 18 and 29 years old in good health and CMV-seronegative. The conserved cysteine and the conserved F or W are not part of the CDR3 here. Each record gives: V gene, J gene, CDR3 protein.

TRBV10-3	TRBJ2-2	AISESGLAGGTGELF
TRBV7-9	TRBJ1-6	ASSLLGQDYSPLH
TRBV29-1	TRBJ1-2	SVSGLNNYGYT
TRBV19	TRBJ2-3	ASRLAFSTDTQY
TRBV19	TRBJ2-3	ASSIDSSGGAWDTQY
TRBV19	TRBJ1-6	ASSPRDRGSYNSPLH
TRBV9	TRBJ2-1	ASSARGAAYNEQF
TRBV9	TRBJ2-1	ASSPGRGPNPLYNEQF
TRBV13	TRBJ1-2	ASSLGFSTYGYT
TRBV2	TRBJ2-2	ASSAIPGGNTGELF
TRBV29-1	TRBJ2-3	SGRLGHYPTDTQY
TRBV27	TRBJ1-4	ASSPTDSLNEKLF
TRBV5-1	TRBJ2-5	ASSWGTGGMETQY
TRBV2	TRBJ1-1	ASNGGLSTEAF
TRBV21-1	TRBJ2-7	ASRLAGRNEQY
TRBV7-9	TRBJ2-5	ASSSSQETQY
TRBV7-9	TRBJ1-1	ASSDGSGTEAF
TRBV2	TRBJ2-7	ASSAERGSSYEQY
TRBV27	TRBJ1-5	ASSPSQGIGQPQH
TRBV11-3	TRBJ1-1	ASSLYMNTEAF
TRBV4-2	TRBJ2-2	ASSQEWGLIGNTGELF
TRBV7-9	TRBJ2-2	ASSPAGGVTGELF
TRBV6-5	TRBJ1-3	ASSYLGGGNTIY
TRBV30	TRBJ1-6	AWSVGTGSSYNSPLH
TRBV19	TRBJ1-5	ASSSGPHNQPQH
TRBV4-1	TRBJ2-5	ASSQGSGLAETQY
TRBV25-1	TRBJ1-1	ASSEGNRAVTEAF
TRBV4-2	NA	ASSSRPGENEQY
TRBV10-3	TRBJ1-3	AISPGEISTIY
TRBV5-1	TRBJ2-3	ASSLGTSGTDTQY
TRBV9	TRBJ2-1	ASSVTGTPSSYNEQF
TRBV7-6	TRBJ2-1	ASSATGLAGEGPYNEQF
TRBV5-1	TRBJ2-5	ASSVDQETQY
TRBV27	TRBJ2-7	ASSLELTGRIYEQY
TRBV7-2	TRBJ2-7	ASSPTSGLYEQY
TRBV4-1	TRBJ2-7	ASSPGGAGAYEQY
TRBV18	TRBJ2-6	ASSPGLMTLSSGANVLT
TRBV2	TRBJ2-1	ARGVASGLGEQF
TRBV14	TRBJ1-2	ASSQGPMQRGPRVGYT
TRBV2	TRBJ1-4	ARGTGAEKLF
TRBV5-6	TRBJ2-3	ASSFLPQSGTDTQY
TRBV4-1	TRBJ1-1	ASSSNEGGRGTEAF
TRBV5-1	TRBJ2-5	ASSLAGAGETQY
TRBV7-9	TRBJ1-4	SSSSRGDEKLF